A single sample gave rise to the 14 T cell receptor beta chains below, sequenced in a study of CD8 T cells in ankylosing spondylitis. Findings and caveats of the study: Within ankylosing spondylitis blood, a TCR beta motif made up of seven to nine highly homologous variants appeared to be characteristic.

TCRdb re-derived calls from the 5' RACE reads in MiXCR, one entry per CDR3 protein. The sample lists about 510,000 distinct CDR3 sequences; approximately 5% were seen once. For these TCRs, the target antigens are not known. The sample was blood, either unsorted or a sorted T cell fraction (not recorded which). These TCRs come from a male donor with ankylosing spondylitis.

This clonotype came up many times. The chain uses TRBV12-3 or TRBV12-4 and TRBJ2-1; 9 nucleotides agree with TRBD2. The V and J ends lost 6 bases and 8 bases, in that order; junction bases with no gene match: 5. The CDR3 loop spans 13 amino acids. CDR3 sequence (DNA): TGTGCCAGCAGGGCTAGCGGGATCTATGAGCAGTTCTTC. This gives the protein CASRASGIYEQFF.

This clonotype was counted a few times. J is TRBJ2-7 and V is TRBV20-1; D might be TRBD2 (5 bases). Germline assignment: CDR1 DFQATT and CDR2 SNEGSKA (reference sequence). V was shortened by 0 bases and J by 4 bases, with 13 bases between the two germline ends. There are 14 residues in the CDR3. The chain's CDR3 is CSARDSREPYEQYF. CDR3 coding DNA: TGCAGTGCTAGAGATTCACGGGAACCTTACGAGCAGTACTTC.

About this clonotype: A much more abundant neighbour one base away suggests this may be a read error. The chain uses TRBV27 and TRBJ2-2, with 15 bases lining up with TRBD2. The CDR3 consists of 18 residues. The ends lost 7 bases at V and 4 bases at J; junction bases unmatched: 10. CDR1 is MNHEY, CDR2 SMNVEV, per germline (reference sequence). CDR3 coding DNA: TGTGCCAGCATCCCCGGGACTAGCGGGAGGTGGGGCACCGGGGAGCTGTTTTTT. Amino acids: CASIPGTSGRWGTGELFF.

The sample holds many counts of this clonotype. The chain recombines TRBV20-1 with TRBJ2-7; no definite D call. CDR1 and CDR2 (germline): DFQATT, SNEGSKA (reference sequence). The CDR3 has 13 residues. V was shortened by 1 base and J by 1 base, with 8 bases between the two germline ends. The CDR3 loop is CSARAVGSYEQYF. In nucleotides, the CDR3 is TGCAGTGCTAGAGCGGTAGGATCCTACGAGCAGTACTTC.

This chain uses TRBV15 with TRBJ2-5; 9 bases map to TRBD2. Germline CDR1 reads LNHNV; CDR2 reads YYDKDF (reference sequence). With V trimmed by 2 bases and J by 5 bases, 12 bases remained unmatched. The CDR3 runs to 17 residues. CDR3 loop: CATSRPGSGSIQETQYF. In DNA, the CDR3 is TGTGCCACCAGCAGACCAGGTAGCGGGAGTATTCAGGAGACCCAGTACTTC.

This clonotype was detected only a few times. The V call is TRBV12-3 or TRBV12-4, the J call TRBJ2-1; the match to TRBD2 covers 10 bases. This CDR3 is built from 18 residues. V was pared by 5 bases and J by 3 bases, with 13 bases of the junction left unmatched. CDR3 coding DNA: TGTGCCAGCAGTCTCTCCTGGACTAGCGGAAGATACTACAATGAGCAGTTCTTC. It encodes CASSLSWTSGRYYNEQFF.

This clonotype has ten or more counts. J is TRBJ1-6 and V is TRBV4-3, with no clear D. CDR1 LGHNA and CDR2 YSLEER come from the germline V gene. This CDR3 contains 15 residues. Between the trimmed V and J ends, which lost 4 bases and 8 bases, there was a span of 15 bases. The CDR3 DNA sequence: TGCGCCAGCAGCCGCCGGGAGGCCCAGGATTCACCCCTCCACTTT. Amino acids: CASSRREAQDSPLHF.

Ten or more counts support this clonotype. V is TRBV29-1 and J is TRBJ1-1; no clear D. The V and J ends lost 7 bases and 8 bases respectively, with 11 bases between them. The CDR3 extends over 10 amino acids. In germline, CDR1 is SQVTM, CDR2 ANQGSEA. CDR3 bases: TGCAGCGCCAAGGGCGGGGAAGCTTTCTTT. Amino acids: CSAKGGEAFF. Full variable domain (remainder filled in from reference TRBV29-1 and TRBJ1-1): SAVISQKPSRDICQRGTSLTIQCQVDSQVTMMFWYRQQPGQSLTLIATANQGSEATYESGFVIDKFPISRPNLTFSTLTVSNMSPEDSSIYLCSAKGGEAFFGQGTRLTVV.

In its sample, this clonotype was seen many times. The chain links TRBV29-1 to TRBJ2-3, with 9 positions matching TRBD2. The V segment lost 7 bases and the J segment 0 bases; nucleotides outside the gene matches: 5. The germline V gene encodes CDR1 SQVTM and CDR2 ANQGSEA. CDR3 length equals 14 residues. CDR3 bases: TGCAGCGCCGAACTAGCGGGTAGCACAGATACGCAGTATTTT. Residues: CSAELAGSTDTQYF.

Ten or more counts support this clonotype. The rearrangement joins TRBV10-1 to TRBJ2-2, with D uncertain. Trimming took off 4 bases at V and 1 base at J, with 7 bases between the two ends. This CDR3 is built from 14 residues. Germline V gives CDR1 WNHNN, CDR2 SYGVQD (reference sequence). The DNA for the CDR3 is TGCGCCAGCAGTGCCGTCCTGAACACCGGGGAGCTGTTTTTT. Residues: CASSAVLNTGELFF.

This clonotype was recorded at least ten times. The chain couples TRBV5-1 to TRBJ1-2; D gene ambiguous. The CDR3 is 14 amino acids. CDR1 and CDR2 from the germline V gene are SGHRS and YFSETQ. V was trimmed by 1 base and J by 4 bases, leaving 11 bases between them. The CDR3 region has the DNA TGCGCCAGCAGCTTGACCACAGACTTCTATGGCTACACCTTC. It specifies CASSLTTDFYGYTF.

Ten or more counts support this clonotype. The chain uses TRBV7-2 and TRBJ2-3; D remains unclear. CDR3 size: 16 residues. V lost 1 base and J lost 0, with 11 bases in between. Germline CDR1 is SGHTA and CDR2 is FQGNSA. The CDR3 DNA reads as TGTGCCAGCAGCTTAGAGTTTCGCCTAAGCACAGATACGCAGTATTTT. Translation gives CASSLEFRLSTDTQYF.

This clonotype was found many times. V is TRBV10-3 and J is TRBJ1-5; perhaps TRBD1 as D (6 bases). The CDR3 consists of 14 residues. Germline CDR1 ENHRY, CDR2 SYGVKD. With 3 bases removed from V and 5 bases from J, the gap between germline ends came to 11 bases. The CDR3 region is CAISEHRDDQPQHF. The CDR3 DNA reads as TGTGCCATCAGTGAACACAGGGACGATCAGCCCCAGCATTTT.

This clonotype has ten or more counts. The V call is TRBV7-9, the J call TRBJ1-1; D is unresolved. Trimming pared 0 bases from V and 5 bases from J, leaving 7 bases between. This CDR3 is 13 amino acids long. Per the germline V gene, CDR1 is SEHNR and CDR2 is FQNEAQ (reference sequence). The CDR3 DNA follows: TGTGCCAGCAGCTTAGCCTATGGTACTGAAGCTTTCTTT. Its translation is CASSLAYGTEAFF.